This TCR beta chain emerged from a study of glioma-infiltrating T cells. Overall study findings and caveats: Above-expected tissue-blood divergence occurred in all gliomas, most in low-grade ones. CDR3 overlap between tissue and blood was very small.

Amplification of TCR alpha and beta CDR3 regions from RNA used iRepertoire nested multiplex PCR. One-step reverse transcription and amplification started from approximately 100-400 ng of tissue mRNA or PBMC total RNA. TCRdb used MiXCR to reprocess the multiplex PCR reads, holding one entry per CDR3 protein. The table includes 150,000 to 200,000 distinct CDR3 sequences, around 45% detected once. About this clonotype: The antigen remains undetermined. A much larger clonotype is one base distant, so this may be a read error.

From germline, CDR1 is ENHRY and CDR2 SYGVKD. The CDR3 extends over 13 amino acids. The sample comprised glioma tissue, nonneoplastic brain tissue, or PBMCs (not recorded which). The clonotype comes from a human donor with low-grade glioma or glioblastoma, undergoing nonglioma brain surgery, or in good health (not recorded which). V usage is TRBV10-3 and J usage is TRBJ1-5, with D hard to call. CDR3 in amino acids: CTISDGISPAQHF. As DNA, the CDR3 is TGTACCATCAGTGATGGGATAAGTCCAGCCCAGCATTTT.